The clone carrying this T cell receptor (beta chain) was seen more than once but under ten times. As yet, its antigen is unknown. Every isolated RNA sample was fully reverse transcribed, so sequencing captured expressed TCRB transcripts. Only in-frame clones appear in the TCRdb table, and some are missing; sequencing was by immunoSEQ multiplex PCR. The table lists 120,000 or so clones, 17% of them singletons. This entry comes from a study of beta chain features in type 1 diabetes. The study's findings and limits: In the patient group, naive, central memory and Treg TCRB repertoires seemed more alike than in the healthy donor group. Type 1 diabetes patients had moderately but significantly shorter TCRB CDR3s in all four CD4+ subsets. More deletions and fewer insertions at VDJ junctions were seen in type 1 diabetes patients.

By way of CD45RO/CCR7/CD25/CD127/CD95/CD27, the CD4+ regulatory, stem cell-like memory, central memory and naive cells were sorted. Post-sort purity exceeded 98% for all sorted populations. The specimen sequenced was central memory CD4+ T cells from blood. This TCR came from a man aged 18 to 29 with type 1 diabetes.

The CDR3 reads CASSLSGGLGFF. The CDR3 DNA sequence: TGTGCCAGCAGCTTGAGTGGGGGATTAGGGTTCTTC. J is TRBJ2-1 and V is TRBV5-4; D possibly uses TRBD1 or TRBD2 (5 bases each). Trimming removed 1 base from V and 15 bases from J, with 14 bases in between. The CDR3 loop spans 12 amino acids. The germline V gene has CDR1 SGHNT and CDR2 YYREEE (reference sequence).